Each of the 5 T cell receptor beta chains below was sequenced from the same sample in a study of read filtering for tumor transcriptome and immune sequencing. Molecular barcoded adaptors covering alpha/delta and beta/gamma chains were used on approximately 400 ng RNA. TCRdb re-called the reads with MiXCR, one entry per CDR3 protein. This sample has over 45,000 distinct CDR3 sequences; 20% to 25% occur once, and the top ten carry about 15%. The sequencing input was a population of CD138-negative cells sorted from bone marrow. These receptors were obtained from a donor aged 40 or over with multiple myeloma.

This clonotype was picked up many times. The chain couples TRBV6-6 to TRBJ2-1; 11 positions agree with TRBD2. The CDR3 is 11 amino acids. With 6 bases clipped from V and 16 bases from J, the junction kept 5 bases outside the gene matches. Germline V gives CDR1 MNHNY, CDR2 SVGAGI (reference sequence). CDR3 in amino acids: CASRNSGRAFF. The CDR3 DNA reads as TGTGCCAGCAGAAATAGCGGGAGGGCCTTCTTC.

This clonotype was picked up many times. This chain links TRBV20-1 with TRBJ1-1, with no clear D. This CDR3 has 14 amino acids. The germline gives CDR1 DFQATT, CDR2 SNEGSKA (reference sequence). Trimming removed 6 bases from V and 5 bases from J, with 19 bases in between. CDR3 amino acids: CSAKERQSRTEAFF. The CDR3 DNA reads TGCAGTGCAAAAGAACGACAATCGAGGACTGAAGCTTTCTTT.

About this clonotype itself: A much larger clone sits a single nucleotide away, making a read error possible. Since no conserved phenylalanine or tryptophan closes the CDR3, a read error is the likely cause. CDR3 residues: CASSLDPTGEISYEQYL. CDR3 DNA: TGTGCCAGCAGTTTAGACCCGACAGGTGAAATCTCCTACGAGCAGTACCTC. This chain connects TRBV7-9 to TRBJ2-7; D may be TRBD1 (6 bases). Germline V gene lookup returns CDR1 SEHNR and CDR2 FQNEAQ (reference sequence). CDR3 length: 17 residues.

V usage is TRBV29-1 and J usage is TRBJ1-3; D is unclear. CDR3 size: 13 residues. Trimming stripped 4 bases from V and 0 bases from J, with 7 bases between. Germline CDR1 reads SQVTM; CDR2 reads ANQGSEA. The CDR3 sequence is CSVGLFSGNTIYF. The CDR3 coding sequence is TGCAGCGTTGGACTGTTCTCTGGAAACACCATATATTTT.

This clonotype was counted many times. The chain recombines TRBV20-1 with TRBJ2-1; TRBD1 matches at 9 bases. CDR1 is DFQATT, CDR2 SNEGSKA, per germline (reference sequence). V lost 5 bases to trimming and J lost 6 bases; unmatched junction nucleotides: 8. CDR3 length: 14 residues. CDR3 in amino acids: CSALGQGTSNEQFF. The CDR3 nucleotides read TGCAGTGCTCTGGGACAGGGAACCTCCAATGAGCAGTTCTTC.